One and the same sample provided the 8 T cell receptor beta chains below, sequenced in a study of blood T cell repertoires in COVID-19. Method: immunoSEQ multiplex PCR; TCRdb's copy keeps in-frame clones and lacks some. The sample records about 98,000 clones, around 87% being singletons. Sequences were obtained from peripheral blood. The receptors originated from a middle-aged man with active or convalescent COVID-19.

This CDR3 reads CASSPGQVSGEQYF. For the CDR3, the DNA is TGTGCCAGCAGCCCAGGACAGGTATCCGGCGAGCAGTACTTC. The rearrangement uses TRBV7-2 and TRBJ2-7, with 7 bases identical to TRBD1. This CDR3 spans 14 amino acids. CDR1 SGHTA and CDR2 FQGNSA come from the germline V gene. V lost 5 bases and J lost 6; bases outside the gene matches: 10.

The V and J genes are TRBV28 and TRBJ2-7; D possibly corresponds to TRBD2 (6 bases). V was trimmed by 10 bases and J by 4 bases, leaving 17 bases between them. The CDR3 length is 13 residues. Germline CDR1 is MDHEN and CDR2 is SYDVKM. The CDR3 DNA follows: TGTGCCACCCATTCCGGGGGTGGGTACGAGCAGTACGTC. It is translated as CATHSGGGYEQYV.

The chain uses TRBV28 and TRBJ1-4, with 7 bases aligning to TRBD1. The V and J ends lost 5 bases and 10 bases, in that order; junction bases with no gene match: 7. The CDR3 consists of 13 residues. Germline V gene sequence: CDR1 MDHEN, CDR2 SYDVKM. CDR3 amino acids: CASSPGQEGKLFF. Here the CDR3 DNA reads TGTGCCAGCAGTCCAGGACAGGAGGGAAAACTGTTTTTT.

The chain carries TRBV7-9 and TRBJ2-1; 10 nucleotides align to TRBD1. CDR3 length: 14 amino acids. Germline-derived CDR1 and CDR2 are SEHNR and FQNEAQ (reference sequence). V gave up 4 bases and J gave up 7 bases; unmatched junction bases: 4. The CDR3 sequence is CASSWDRGQNEQFF. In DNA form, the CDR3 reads TGTGCCAGCAGCTGGGACAGGGGTCAGAATGAGCAGTTCTTC.

This chain's CDR3 is CASSYSLIANEQFF. The CDR3 region has the DNA TGTGCCAGCAGTTACTCGCTCATTGCGAATGAGCAGTTCTTC. The V call is TRBV6-6, the J call TRBJ2-1, with D unclear. Trimming shortened V by 0 bases and J by 7 bases, and 10 bases separated the two germline ends. CDR3 size: 14 residues. The V gene's germline CDR1 is MNHNY and CDR2 SVGAGI (reference sequence).

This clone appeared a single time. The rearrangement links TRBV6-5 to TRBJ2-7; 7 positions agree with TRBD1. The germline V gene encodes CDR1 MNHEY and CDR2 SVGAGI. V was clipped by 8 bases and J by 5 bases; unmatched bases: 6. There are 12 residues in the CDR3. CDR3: CASSRGFDEQYF. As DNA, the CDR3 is TGTGCCAGCTCCAGGGGGTTCGACGAGCAGTACTTC.

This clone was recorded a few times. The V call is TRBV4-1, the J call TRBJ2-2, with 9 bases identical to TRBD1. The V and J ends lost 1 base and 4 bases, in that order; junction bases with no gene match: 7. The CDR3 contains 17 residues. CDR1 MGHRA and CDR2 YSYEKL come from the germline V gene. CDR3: CASSQVPGQGVTGELFF. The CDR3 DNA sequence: TGCGCCAGCAGCCAAGTTCCGGGACAGGGTGTCACCGGGGAGCTGTTTTTT.

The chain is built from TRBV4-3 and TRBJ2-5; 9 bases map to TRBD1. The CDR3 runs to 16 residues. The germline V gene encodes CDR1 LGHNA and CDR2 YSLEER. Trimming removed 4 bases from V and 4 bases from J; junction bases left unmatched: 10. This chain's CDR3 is CASSLEPGTGIETQYF. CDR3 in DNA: TGCGCCAGCAGCCTAGAACCCGGGACAGGGATAGAGACCCAGTACTTC.